The clone carrying this T cell receptor beta chain has more than one count but fewer than ten. No antigen is known for it. From the 5' RACE reads, TCRdb called clonotypes with MiXCR, one entry per CDR3 protein. This sample has 200,000 to 250,000 distinct CDR3 sequences, with about 14% found just once. These data originate in a study of identical twins. Whole-study findings and limits: There were fewer insertions in abundant cord blood beta clonotypes, but memory repertoires showed no such pattern.

Germline V lookup: CDR1 WNHNN, CDR2 SYGVQD (reference sequence). The CDR3 length is 15 residues. V lost 2 bases and J 4 bases, leaving 11 bases between the germline ends. Sequenced input: memory (CD45RO+) T cells sorted from blood. The sequence came from a young woman in good health. This chain links TRBV10-1 with TRBJ2-2; D is undetermined. The CDR3 loop is CASSEAAGPTGELFF. The DNA for the CDR3 is TGCGCCAGCAGTGAGGCTGCAGGCCCCACCGGGGAGCTGTTTTTT.